Given below is one T cell receptor beta chain in context. The antigen is undetermined. CD8 cells regarded as naive lacked CD45RO, were positively chosen for CCR7, and omitted terminally differentiated effector memory CD45RA+ cells. Each subset's genomic DNA was split evenly across several immunoSEQ plates. Libraries were prepared by immunoSEQ multiplex PCR; TCRdb keeps only in-frame clonotypes and omits some of them. The sample includes around 1.9 million clones, roughly 91% of them seen just once. This sample is drawn from a study of shared clonotypes between healthy human individuals. Regarding the study as a whole: The rarefaction results pointed to incomplete sorted-subset sequencing despite large depth. Sequencing depth was a factor that was expected to affect clonotype sharing among donors.

Germline CDR1 reads PRHDT; CDR2 reads FYEKMQ (reference sequence). This CDR3 has 16 amino acids. Trimming took off 5 bases at V and 0 bases at J, with 14 bases between the two ends. Sequencing was performed on naive CD8+ T cells from PBMCs. The chain carries TRBV13 and TRBJ1-5, with D possibly matching TRBD1 (6 bases). This receptor was taken from a man younger than 30 in good health. Some clones in this sample may be carry-over from other donors' samples. The CDR3 bases are TGTGCCAGCAGCATAAGGACAGAAAATAGCAATCAGCCCCAGCATTTT. It is translated as CASSIRTENSNQPQHF.